The rows below give T cell receptor beta chains drawn from one sample of a study of glioma-infiltrating T cells after dendritic cell vaccination. Profiled with immunoSEQ multiplex PCR; TCRdb holds only in-frame clones, not every one. The sample lists roughly 70,000 clones; over 75% were seen once. The source material was blood, sampled before dendritic cell vaccination. The receptor set was obtained from a human donor with glioblastoma. Each CDR3 is given with its conserved first and last residue. A D gene is named only where the DNA matches it firmly. A row's size may be missing; if present it is once, few, many or a size class.

d_call,clone_size,v_call,j_call,cdr3_nt,cdr3_aa
.,.,TRBV7-2,TRBJ1-2,TGTGCCAGCAGCTTGCTGAAACAGGGTGGCTATGGCTACACCTTC,CASSLLKQGGYGYTF
.,.,TRBV4-2,TRBJ1-5,TGTGCCAGCAGTTCAGGGGAGAGCAATCAGCCCCAGCATTTT,CASSSGESNQPQHF
.,.,TRBV7-9,TRBJ1-4,TGTGCCAGCAGCCCACTCAGGGGCCGCTCTAATGAAAAACTGTTTTTT,CASSPLRGRSNEKLFF
TRBD1,few,TRBV5-6,TRBJ2-3,TGTGCCAGCAGCTTACAGGGGGCAGATACGCAGTATTTT,CASSLQGADTQYF
TRBD1,.,TRBV25-1,TRBJ2-2,TGTGCCAGCAGTGAACGTGGCAGGGGGTACGGCACCGGGGAGCTGTTTTTT,CASSERGRGYGTGELFF
TRBD1,once,TRBV10-1,TRBJ2-2,TGCGCCAGCGGGACAGGGAACACCGGGGAGCTGTTTTTT,CASGTGNTGELFF
TRBD1,.,TRBV6-1,TRBJ1-3,TGTGCCAGCAGTGCCCGGGACAGGGGGAGTGGAAACACCATATATTTT,CASSARDRGSGNTIYF
.,.,TRBV5-1,TRBJ2-3,TGCGCCAGCAGCCCGGGACTTAGCACAGATACGCAGTATTTT,CASSPGLSTDTQYF
TRBD1,.,TRBV18,TRBJ2-7,TGTGCCAGCTCACCTGGGACAGGGGGCTCCTACGAGCAGTACTTC,CASSPGTGGSYEQYF
TRBD1,.,TRBV10-3,TRBJ1-2,TGTGCCATCAGTGCAACCGTGGGACAGGGGGTTAACTATGGCTACACCTTC,CAISATVGQGVNYGYTF
.,few,TRBV7-9,TRBJ1-4,TGTGCCAGCAGCCCCCCCGGACAGACTAATGAAAAACTGTTTTTT,CASSPPGQTNEKLFF
TRBD1,.,TRBV18,TRBJ1-1,TGTGCCAGCTCCCCAGGGGGCATGAACACTGAAGCTTTCTTT,CASSPGGMNTEAFF
TRBD2,few,TRBV11-3,TRBJ2-1,TGTGCCAGCAGCTTAACCCGGACTAGCGGGGCCTACAATGAGCAGTTCTTC,CASSLTRTSGAYNEQFF
TRBD2,few,TRBV5-6,TRBJ2-5,TGTGCCAGCAGCTGGGGGAGGCCTAGCGGGACGCGGGAGACCCAGTACTTC,CASSWGRPSGTRETQYF
TRBD1,.,TRBV5-1,TRBJ2-7,TGCGCCAGCAGCACGGGACAGCCAACCTACGAGCAGTACTTC,CASSTGQPTYEQYF
TRBD2,.,TRBV7-9,TRBJ2-1,TGTGCCAGCAGCCTCCAAGCGGGAGGGCCTCACAATGAGCAGTTCTTC,CASSLQAGGPHNEQFF
TRBD1,medium-sized,TRBV6-5,TRBJ1-1,TGTGCCAGCAGGAAGGGACAGTCGAACACTGAAGCTTTCTTT,CASRKGQSNTEAFF
.,.,TRBV2,TRBJ2-3,TGTGCCAGCCGCAGGTTTTTCACAGATACGCAGTATTTT,CASRRFFTDTQYF
TRBD2,few,TRBV9,TRBJ2-7,TGTGCCAGCAGCGCTACCGGGACTAGCTACGAGCAGTACTTC,CASSATGTSYEQYF
.,.,TRBV30,TRBJ1-2,TGTGCCTGGAGTGTCGGGGGGACGGGTGGCTACACCTTC,CAWSVGGTGGYTF
TRBD1,.,TRBV19,TRBJ2-6,TGTGCCAGTACTTCACACCGGACAGGGGGCCTTGGGGGGGCCAACGTCCTGACTTTC,CASTSHRTGGLGGANVLTF
TRBD1,.,TRBV10-3,TRBJ1-1,TGTGCCATCAGTTCTCAGGGGGCGCGGGGCACTGAAGCTTTCTTT,CAISSQGARGTEAFF
TRBD2,.,TRBV19,TRBJ2-5,TGTGCCAGTAGTAGCCCTACTAGCGGGGGGGCCCGACAGACCCAGTACTTC,CASSSPTSGGARQTQYF
.,.,TRBV9,TRBJ2-5,TGTGCCAGCAGCGTACAGGGTTTTCGGGAGACCCAGTACTTC,CASSVQGFRETQYF
.,.,TRBV7-2,TRBJ1-3,TGTGCCAGCAGCTTAGTGACAGGCTCTGGAAACACCATATATTTT,CASSLVTGSGNTIYF
.,.,TRBV6-1,TRBJ2-7,TGTGCCAGTCATGTGGTCTTAGGAGATTCCTACGAGCAGTACTTC,CASHVVLGDSYEQYF
TRBD1,.,TRBV6-5,TRBJ2-2,TGTGCCAGCAGGGGGACAGGGGTCACCGGGGAGCTGTTTTTT,CASRGTGVTGELFF
.,.,TRBV11-2,TRBJ2-3,TGTGCCAGCAGCTTAGGATCAGGCCACCGGGATACGCAGTATTTT,CASSLGSGHRDTQYF
.,few,TRBV2,TRBJ1-4,TGTGCCAGCAGTGAAGATCCGCTGCGAAAACTGTTTTTT,CASSEDPLRKLFF
TRBD2,once,TRBV5-1,TRBJ2-3,TGCGCCAGCAGCTTGCGGTCCGAGCGGGGTAGCACAGATACGCAGTATTTT,CASSLRSERGSTDTQYF
.,.,TRBV25-1,TRBJ1-5,TGTGCCAGCAGCAGACAGGAGGGCAATCAGCCCCAGCATTTT,CASSRQEGNQPQHF
.,.,TRBV5-8,TRBJ2-5,TGTGCCAGCAGCTCCAGGGTGGTCCAAGAGACCCAGTACTTC,CASSSRVVQETQYF
TRBD1,.,TRBV2,TRBJ2-2,TGTGCCAGCACCCCCGACAGGGGGCAGGCCGGGGAGCTGTTTTTT,CASTPDRGQAGELFF
.,.,TRBV2,TRBJ1-5,TGTGCCAGCAGAGACACGGGGAATCAGCCCCAGCATTTT,CASRDTGNQPQHF
.,.,TRBV14,TRBJ2-5,TGTGCCAGCAGCCAAATTCAGGGGCGGGAGACCCAGTACTTC,CASSQIQGRETQYF
TRBD2,.,TRBV9,TRBJ2-2,TGTGCCAGCAGCCCACCGGGACTAGCGGGGGGGGACACCGGGGAGCTGTTTTTT,CASSPPGLAGGDTGELFF
.,once,TRBV25-1,TRBJ2-2,TGTGCCAGCAGTGAGGACAGCAAAAACACCGGGGAGCTGTTTTTT,CASSEDSKNTGELFF
.,.,TRBV7-2,TRBJ1-1,TGTGCCAGCAGCTTAGGCCCGGGGGTCACGACTGAAGCTTTCTTT,CASSLGPGVTTEAFF
TRBD1,.,TRBV6-1,TRBJ1-2,TGTGCCAGCAGTGGAGGCGACAGGGTAGACGGCTACACCTTC,CASSGGDRVDGYTF
TRBD1,.,TRBV2,TRBJ1-2,TGTGCCAGCAGTGATGACAGGGGCAGAAGTAATGGCTACACCTTC,CASSDDRGRSNGYTF
.,.,TRBV28,TRBJ1-3,TGTGCCAGCAGTTTGGTCCCCGCTACTGGAAACACCATATATTTT,CASSLVPATGNTIYF
.,.,TRBV19,TRBJ1-1,TGTGCCAGTAGTCCGAAGACAGAATGGGGAAGTGGAGCTTTCTTT,CASSPKTEWGSGAFF
TRBD1,.,TRBV30,TRBJ1-1,TGTGCCTATAACGGACAGGCCGGCACTGAAGCTTTCTTT,CAYNGQAGTEAFF
TRBD1,.,TRBV9,TRBJ2-1,TGTGCCAGCAGCGTAGGCAGGGGGCTAGGTCTTTCCTACAATGAGCAGTTCTTC,CASSVGRGLGLSYNEQFF
.,few,TRBV6-1,TRBJ2-5,TGTGCCAGCAGTGAATCGAGGCCCCAAGGGACCCAGTACTTC,CASSESRPQGTQYF
.,.,TRBV9,TRBJ2-1,TGTGCCAGCAGCCCCCAGGAGGGGCGGAACCCGTTCTTC,CASSPQEGRNPFF
.,.,TRBV9,TRBJ1-1,TGTGCCAGCAGCGCCCATGGGGGGGGAAACACTGAAGCTTTCTTT,CASSAHGGGNTEAFF
TRBD1,.,TRBV6-5,TRBJ1-2,TGTGCCAGCAGTTACTCGGCCGGGACAGGGGATCTTGGCTACACCTTC,CASSYSAGTGDLGYTF
.,.,TRBV4-1,TRBJ1-5,TGCGCCAGCAGCGAAGCAGGCGTGGGCAATCAGCCCCAGCATTTT,CASSEAGVGNQPQHF
.,.,TRBV29-1,TRBJ1-4,TGCAGCGTTGTGTTCGTTGGGGGGGTTAATGAAAAACTGTTTTTT,CSVVFVGGVNEKLFF
TRBD2,.,TRBV2,TRBJ2-2,TGTGCCAGCCTGGGACTAGCGGGAGGGCCCGGGGAGCTGTTTTTT,CASLGLAGGPGELFF
.,.,TRBV30,TRBJ1-2,TGTGCCTGGAGTTTGAGGCGGGGGACTGGCTACACCTTC,CAWSLRRGTGYTF
TRBD2,.,TRBV7-9,TRBJ2-1,TGTGCCAGCAGCCGTCTAGCGGGAGCTGTCTATGAGCAGTTCTTC,CASSRLAGAVYEQFF
TRBD2,.,TRBV6-4,TRBJ2-1,TGTGCCAGCAGCCCTAGCGGGAGTACCTACAATGAGCAGTTCTTC,CASSPSGSTYNEQFF
TRBD2,.,TRBV5-6,TRBJ2-3,TGTGCCAGCAGCTCCGGGGTGTTAGCGGGACTTGATACGCAGTATTTT,CASSSGVLAGLDTQYF